This TCR beta chain is from a study of CD8 T cells in ankylosing spondylitis. Study-wide findings and caveats: Ankylosing spondylitis blood seemed to carry a telltale TCR beta motif made of several highly homologous variants.

TCRdb ran MiXCR on the 5' RACE reads and lists one entry per CDR3 protein. The data hold approximately 92,000 distinct CDR3 sequences, with 7.5% to 9% observed a single time. This clonotype has a count of ten or more. The antigen is not known. V lost 4 bases and J 1 base, leaving 12 bases between the germline ends. Germline loops: CDR1 SGHRS, CDR2 YFSETQ. CDR3 length equals 15 residues. The chain couples TRBV5-1 to TRBJ1-5; tentatively, D is TRBD1 (6 bases). The clonotype comes from a male donor with ankylosing spondylitis or in good health (not recorded which). Sequenced: blood, either unsorted or a sorted T cell fraction (not recorded which). CDR3 sequence (DNA): TGCGCCAGCAGCCCGGAAGGGGGGAGCAATCAGCCCCAGCATTTT. Protein product: CASSPEGGSNQPQHF.